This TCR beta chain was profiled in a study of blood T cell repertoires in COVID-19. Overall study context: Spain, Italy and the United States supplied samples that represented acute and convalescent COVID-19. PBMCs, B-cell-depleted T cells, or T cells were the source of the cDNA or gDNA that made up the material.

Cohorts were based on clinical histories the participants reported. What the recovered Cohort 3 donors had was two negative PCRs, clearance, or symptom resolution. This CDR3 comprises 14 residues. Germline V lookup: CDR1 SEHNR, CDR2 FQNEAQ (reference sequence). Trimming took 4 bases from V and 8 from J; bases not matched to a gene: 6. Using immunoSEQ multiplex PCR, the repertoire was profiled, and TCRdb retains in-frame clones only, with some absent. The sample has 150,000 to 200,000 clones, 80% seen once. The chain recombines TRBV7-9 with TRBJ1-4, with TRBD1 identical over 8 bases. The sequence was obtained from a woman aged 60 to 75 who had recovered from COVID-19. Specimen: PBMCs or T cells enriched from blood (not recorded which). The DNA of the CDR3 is TGTGCCAGCAGCTCCGGACAGGGCGAGGAAAAACTGTTTTTT. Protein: CASSSGQGEEKLFF.